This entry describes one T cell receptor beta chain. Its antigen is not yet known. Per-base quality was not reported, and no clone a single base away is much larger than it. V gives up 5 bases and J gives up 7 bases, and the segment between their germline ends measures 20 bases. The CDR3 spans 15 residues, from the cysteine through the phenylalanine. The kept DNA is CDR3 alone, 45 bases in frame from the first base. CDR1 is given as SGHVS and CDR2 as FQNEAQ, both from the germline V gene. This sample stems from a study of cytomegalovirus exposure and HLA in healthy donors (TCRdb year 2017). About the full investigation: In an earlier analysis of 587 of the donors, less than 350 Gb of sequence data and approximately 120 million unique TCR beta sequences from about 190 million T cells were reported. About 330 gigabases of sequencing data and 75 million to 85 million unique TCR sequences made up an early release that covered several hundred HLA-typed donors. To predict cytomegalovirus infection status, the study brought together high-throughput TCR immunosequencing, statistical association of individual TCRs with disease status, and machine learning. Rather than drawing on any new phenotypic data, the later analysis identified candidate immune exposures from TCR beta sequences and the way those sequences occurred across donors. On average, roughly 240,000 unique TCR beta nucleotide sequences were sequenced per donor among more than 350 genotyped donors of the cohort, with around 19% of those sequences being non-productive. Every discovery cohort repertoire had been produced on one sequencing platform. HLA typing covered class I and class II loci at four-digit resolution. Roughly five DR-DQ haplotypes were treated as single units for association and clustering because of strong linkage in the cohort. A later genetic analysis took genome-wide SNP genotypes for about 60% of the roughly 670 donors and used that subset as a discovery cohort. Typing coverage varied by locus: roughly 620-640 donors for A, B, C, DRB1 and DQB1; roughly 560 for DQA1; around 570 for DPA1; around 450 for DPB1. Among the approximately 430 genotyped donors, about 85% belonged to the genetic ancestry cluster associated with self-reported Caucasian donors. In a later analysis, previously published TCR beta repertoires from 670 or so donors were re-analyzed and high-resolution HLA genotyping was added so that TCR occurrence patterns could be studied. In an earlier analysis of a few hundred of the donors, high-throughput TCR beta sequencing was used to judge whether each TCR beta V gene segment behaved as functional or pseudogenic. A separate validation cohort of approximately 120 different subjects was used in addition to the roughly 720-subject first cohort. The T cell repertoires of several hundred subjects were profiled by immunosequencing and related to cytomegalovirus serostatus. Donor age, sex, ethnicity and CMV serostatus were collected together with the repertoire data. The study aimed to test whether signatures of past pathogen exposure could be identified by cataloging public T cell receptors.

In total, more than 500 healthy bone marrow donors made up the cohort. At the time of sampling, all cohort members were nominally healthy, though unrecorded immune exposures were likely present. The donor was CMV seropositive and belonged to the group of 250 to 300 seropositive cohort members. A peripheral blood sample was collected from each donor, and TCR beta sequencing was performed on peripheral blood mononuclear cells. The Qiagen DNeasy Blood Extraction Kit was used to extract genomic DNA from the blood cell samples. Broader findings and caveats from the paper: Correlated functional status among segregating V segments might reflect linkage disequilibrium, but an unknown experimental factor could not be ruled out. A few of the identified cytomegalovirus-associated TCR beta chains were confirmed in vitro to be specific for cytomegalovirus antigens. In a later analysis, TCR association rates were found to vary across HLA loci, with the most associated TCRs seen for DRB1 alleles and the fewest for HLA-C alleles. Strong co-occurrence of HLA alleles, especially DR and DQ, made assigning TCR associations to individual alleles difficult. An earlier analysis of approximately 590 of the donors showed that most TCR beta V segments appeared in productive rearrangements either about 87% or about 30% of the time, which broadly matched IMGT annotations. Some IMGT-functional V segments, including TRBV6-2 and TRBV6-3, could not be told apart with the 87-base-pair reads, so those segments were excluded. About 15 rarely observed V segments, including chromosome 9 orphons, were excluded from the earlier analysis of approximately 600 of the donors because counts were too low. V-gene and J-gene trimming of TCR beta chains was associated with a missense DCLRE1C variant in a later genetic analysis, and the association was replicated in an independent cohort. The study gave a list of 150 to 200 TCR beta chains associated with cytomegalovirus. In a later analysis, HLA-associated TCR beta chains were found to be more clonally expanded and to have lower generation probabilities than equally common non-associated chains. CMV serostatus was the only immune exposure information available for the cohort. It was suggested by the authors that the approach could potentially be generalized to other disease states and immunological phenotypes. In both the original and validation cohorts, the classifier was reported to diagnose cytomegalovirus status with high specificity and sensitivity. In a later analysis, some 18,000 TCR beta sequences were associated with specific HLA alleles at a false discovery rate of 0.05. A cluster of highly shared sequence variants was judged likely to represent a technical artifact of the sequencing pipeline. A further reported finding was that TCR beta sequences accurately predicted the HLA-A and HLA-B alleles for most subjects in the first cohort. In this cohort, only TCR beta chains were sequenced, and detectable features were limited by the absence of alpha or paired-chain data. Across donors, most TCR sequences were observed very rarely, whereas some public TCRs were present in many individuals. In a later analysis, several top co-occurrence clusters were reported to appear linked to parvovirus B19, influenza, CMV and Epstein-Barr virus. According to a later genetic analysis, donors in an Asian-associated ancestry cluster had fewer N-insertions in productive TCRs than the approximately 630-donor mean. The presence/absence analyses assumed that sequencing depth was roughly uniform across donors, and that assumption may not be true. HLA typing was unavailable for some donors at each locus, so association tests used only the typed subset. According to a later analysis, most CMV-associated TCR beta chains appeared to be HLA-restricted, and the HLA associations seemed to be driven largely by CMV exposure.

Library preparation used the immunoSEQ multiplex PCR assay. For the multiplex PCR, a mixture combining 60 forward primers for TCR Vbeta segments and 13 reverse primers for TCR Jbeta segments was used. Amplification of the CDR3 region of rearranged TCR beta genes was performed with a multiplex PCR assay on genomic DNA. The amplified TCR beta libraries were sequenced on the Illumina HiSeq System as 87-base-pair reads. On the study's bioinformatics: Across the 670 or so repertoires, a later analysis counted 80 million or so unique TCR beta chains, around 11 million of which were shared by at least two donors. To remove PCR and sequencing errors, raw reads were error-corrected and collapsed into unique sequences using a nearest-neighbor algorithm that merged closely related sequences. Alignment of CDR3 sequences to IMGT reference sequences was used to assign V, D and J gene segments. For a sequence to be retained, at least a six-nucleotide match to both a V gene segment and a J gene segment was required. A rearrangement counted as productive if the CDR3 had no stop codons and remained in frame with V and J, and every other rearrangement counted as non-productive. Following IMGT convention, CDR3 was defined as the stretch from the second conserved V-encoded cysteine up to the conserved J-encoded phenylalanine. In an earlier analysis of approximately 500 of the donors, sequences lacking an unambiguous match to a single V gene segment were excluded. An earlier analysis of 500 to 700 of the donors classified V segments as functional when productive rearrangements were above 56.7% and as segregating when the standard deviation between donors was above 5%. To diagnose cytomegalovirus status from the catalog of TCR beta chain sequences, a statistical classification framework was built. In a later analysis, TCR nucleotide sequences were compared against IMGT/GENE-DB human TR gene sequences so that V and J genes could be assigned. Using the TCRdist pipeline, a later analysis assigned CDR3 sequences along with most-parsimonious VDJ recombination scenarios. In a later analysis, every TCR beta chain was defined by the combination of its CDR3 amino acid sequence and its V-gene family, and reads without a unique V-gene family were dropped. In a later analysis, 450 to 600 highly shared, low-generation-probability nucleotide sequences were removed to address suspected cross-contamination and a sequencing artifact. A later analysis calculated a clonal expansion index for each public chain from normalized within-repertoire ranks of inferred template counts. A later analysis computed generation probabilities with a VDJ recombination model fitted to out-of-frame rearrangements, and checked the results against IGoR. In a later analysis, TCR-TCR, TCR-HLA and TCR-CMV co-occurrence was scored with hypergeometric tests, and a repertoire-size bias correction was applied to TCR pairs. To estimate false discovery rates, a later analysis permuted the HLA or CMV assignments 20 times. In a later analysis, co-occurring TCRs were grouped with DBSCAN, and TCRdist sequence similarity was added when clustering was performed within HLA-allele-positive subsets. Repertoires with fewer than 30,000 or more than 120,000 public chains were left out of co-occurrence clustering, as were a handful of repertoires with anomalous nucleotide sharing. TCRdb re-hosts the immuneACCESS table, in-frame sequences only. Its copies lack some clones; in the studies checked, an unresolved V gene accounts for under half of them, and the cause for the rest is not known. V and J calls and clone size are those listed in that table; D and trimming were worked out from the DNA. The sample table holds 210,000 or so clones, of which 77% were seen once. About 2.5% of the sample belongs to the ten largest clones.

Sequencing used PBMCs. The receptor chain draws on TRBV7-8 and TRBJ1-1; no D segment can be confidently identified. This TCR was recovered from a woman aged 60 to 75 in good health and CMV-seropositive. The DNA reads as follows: TGTGCCAGCAGCGTACGGGAGGGAAGCCTAAGTGAAGCTTTCTTT. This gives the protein CASSVREGSLSEAFF.